This TCR beta chain is from a study of CD8 T cells in Susac syndrome. This clonotype was detected many times. Its ends do not fully match the called genes, so a read error is possible. Random hexamers served to reverse transcribe roughly 0.5 to 1 ug RNA. TCRdb independently ran MiXCR on the immunoSEQ multiplex PCR reads; one entry per CDR3 protein. The sample carries fewer than 150,000 distinct CDR3 sequences, 85% to 95% recorded once. The CDR3 consists of 11 residues. The source of this sequence is a human donor with multiple sclerosis. The V and J genes are TRBV12-3 or TRBV12-4 and TRBJ2-5; D unclear. The sample comprised CD4+ T cells from PBMCs. The CDR3 nucleotides read TGTGCCAGCAGCTTAGGGGAGACCCAGTACTTC. Its translation is CASSLGETQYF.